This T cell receptor beta chain was sequenced for a study of neoadjuvant anti-PD-1 for oral cavity cancer. The CDR3 is made up of 15 amino acids. Germline V gene sequence: CDR1 MNHNS, CDR2 SASEGT. V lost 5 bases and J lost 0; bases outside the gene matches: 4. General study points: Non-responders to neoadjuvant nivolumab had significantly more clonal PBMC T cells than responders. Pretreatment Treg/Th17 ratio correlated inversely with post-treatment tumor clonality.

Concerning this clone itself: Its specificity is not known.

Profiling relied on immunoSEQ multiplex PCR, and the TCRdb table lists in-frame clones only, not all of them. The table lists approximately 20,000 clones, roughly 78% of them singletons. Patients had newly diagnosed, untreated stage II-IVA oral cavity squamous cell carcinoma. The chain has TRBV6-1 and TRBJ1-5; TRBD1 aligns across 7 bases. The sample consisted of PBMCs, taken before nivolumab (anti-PD-1) treatment. The TCR was taken from a person between 35 and 79 years old with oral cavity squamous cell carcinoma. CDR3 sequence (DNA): TGTGCCAGCAGTCCAGGGACAGCTAGCAATCAGCCCCAGCATTTT. Encoded protein: CASSPGTASNQPQHF.